The clone carrying this T cell receptor (beta chain) has only a few counts. The sample is drawn from a study of blood T cell repertoires in COVID-19. Study information: Acute and convalescent COVID-19 specimens originated in the United States, Italy and Spain.

The germline V and J ends were trimmed by 4 bases and 3 bases, with 16 bases remaining between them. The CDR3 is 15 residues long. CDR1 SGHDT and CDR2 YYEEEE come from the germline V gene. Original analysis: Researchers report that nucleated cell counts were estimated from reference gene primer amplification. Only in-frame clones appear in the TCRdb table, and some are missing; sequencing was by immunoSEQ multiplex PCR. For V, J and clone size, that table is used; D and trimming come from the DNA. The data show about 200,000 clones, with about 80% seen just once and about 6.9% held by the top ten. V usage is TRBV5-6 and J usage is TRBJ1-2; TRBD1 is a possible D gene (6 bases). Sequenced sample: peripheral blood. This TCR derives from a human donor with acute or convalescent COVID-19. The donor label of this sample is uncertain. The CDR3 DNA reads TGTGCCAGCAGCCGGGACAATCCTATGGACTATGGCTACACCTTC. Encoded protein: CASSRDNPMDYGYTF.